This TCR beta chain is drawn from a study of blood T cell repertoires in COVID-19. Overall study: Samples taken during acute and convalescent COVID-19 were collected in the United States, Italy and Spain. T cells, B-cell-depleted T cells, or PBMCs supplied cDNA or gDNA.

This CDR3 is 17 amino acids long. Trimming cost V 1 base and J 0 bases, with 16 bases left between them. Germline CDR1 LNHDA, CDR2 SQIVND (reference sequence). The method was immunoSEQ multiplex PCR; TCRdb's version includes in-frame clones alone and lacks a portion of them. The top ten hold 7.2% of the sample, which has some 150,000 clones, about 79% seen once. The rearrangement joins TRBV19 to TRBJ2-7; tentative D call: TRBD2 (7 bases). This clonotype originated in a woman between 45 and 60 years old in a cohort sampled during active or convalescent COVID-19. The sequenced material came from peripheral blood. In DNA, the CDR3 is TGTGCCAGTAGTATAGCCGGCGGGCGGGGGCCCTCCTACGAGCAGTACTTC. Its protein product is CASSIAGGRGPSYEQYF. Looking up the rest from reference TRBV19 and TRBJ2-7 gives the full variable domain: DGGITQSPKYLFRKEGQNVTLSCEQNLNHDAMYWYRQDPGQGLRLIYYSQIVNDFQKGDIAEGYSVSREKKESFPLTVTSAQKNPTAFYLCASSIAGGRGPSYEQYFGPGTRLTVT.